This TCR beta chain originates from a study of beta chain features in type 1 diabetes. Study-level findings and limits: Whether HLA type influences TCRB rearrangement remained unresolved here. Significant though moderate, a shortening of TCRB CDR3s appeared in all four CD4+ subsets of Type 1 diabetes patients. Diminished insertions and augmented deletions at VDJ junctions characterized type 1 diabetes patients. Although PCR might favor shorter templates, it would do so equally in patients and controls.

Trimming removed 2 bases at V and 4 bases at J, with 12 bases between. This CDR3 is built from 14 residues. Germline V gene data show CDR1 as MDHEN and CDR2 as SYDVKM. Reverse transcription of all isolated RNA meant that expressed TCRB transcripts were sequenced. Repertoires were generated with immunoSEQ multiplex PCR, while TCRdb's copy carries only in-frame clones and drops some. The table records over 150,000 clones, about 7.9% of them present only once. Concerning this clone: Its cognate antigen is unknown.

This chain uses TRBV28 with TRBJ2-7; maybe TRBD2 (5 bases). The sequenced material came from central memory CD4+ T cells from blood. The source of this sequence is a young man with type 1 diabetes. The CDR3: CASSLAGQRYEQYF. As DNA, the CDR3 is TGTGCCAGCAGTTTAGCGGGCCAAAGGTACGAGCAGTACTTC.